The TCR beta chain under discussion was sequenced for a study of control samples from healthy donors and cancer patients. Measured with immunoSEQ multiplex PCR; TCRdb has only the in-frame clones, and not every one. The sample carries around 190,000 clones, 90% recorded once. This TCR came from a woman aged 45-60 years in good health. Sequenced input: blood.

The CDR3 DNA reads TGTGCCAGCAGCTTATACCACTCCCTTGGGGTAAGAGAAGGTGAAGCTTTCTTT. Translation: CASSLYHSLGVREGEAFF. The rearrangement links TRBV7-6 to TRBJ1-1; no firm D call. The germline CDR1 and CDR2 sequences are SGHVS and FNYEAQ. The CDR3 sequence is 18 residues long. V was shortened by 2 bases and J by 7 bases, with 26 bases between the two germline ends.